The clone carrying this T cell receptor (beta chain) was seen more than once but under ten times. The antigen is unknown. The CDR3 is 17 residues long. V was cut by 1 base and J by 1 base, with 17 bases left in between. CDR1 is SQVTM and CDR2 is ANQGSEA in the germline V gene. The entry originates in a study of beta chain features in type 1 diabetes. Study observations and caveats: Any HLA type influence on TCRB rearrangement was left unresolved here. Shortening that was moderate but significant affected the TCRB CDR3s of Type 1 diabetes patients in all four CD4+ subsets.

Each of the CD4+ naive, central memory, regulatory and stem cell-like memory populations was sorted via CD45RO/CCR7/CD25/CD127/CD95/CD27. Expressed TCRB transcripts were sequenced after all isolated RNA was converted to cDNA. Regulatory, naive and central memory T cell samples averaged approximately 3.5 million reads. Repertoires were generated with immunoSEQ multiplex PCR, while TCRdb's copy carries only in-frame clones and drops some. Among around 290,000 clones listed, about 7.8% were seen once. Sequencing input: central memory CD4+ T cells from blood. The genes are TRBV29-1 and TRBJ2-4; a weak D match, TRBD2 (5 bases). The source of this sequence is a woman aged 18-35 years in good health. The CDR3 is CSVEGGDNAWAKNIQYF. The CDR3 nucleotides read TGCAGCGTTGAAGGGGGAGACAATGCCTGGGCCAAAAACATTCAGTACTTC.